This TCR beta chain was identified during a study of CXCR3-negative and CXCR3-positive naive CD8 T cells. Study results and caveats: When CXCR3-positive naive cells were set against CXCR3-negative naive cells, the former had more hydrophobic TRB CDR3s.

A remark on this clonotype: Its antigen is undetermined.

TRB cDNA libraries were made by UMI-labeled 5' RACE. TCRdb reprocessed the 5' RACE reads and stores each CDR3 protein as one record, lacking DNA. The sample table sets out tens of thousands of distinct CDR3 sequences. The germline gives CDR1 SQVTM, CDR2 ANQGSEA. This CDR3 is 17 amino acids long. V and J are TRBV29-1 and TRBJ1-2; TCRdb lists TRBD1, though no DNA is available to test this call. What was sequenced was naive CXCR3+ CD8+ T cells from blood. Documented subset: CD45RO-CCR7+CD27+CD95- naive CD8+ T cells expressing CXCR3 (TNR3+). This sequence was found in a human donor in good health. Some clones in this sample may be carry-over from other donors' samples. CDR3: CSVEERDREWRMGGYTF. The full variable domain, in which reference TRBV29-1 and TRBJ1-2 provide the parts outside the CDR3, is SAVISQKPSRDICQRGTSLTIQCQVDSQVTMMFWYRQQPGQSLTLIATANQGSEATYESGFVIDKFPISRPNLTFSTLTVSNMSPEDSSIYLCSVEERDREWRMGGYTFGSGTRLTVV.